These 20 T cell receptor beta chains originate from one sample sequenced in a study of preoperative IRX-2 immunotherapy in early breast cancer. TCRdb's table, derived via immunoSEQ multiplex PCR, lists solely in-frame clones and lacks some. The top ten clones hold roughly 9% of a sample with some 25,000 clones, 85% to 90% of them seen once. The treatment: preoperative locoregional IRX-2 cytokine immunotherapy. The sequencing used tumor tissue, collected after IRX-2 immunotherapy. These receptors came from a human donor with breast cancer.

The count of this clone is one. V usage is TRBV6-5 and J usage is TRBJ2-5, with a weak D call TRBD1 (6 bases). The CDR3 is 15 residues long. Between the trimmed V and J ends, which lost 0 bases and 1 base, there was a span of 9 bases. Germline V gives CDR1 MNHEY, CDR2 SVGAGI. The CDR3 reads CASSYSKGVQETQYF. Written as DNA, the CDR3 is TGTGCCAGCAGTTACTCGAAGGGGGTCCAAGAGACCCAGTACTTC.

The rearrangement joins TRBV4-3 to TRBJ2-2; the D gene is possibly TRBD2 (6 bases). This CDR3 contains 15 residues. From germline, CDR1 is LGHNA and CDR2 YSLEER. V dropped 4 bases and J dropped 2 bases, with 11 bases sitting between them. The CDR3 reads CASSRRDFNTGELFF. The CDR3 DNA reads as TGCGCCAGCAGCCGCCGGGACTTCAACACCGGGGAGCTGTTTTTT.

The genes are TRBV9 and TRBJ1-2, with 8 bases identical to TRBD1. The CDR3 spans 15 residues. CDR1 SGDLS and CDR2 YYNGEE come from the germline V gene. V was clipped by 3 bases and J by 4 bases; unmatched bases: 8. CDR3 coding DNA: TGTGCCAGCAGCGCCCCACAGGGGGTATTCTATGGCTACACCTTC. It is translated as CASSAPQGVFYGYTF.

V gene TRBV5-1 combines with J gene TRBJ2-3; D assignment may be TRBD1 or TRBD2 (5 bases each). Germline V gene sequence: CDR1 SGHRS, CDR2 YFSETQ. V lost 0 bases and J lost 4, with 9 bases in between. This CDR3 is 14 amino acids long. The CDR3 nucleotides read TGCGCCAGCAGCTTGGCCGGGGCGGCAGATACGCAGTATTTT. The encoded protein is CASSLAGAADTQYF. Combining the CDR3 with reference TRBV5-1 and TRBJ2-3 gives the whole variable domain KAGVTQTPRYLIKTRGQQVTLSCSPISGHRSVSWYQQTPGQGLQFLFEYFSETQRNKGNFPGRFSGRQFSNSRSEMNVSTLELGDSALYLCASSLAGAADTQYFGPGTRLTVL.

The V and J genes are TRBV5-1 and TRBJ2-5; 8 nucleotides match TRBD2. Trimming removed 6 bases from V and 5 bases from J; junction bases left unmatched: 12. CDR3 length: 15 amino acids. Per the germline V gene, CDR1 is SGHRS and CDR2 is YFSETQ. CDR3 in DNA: TGCGCCAGCACCCCGGGAGCGGGAGCTGGGGAGACCCAGTACTTC. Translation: CASTPGAGAGETQYF.

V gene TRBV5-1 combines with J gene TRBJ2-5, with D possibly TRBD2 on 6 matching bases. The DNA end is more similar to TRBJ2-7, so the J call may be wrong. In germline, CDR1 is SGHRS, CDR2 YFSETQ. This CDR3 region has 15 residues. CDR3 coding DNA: TGCGCCAGCAGCCCGACGGGGACGGGAGCCTACGAGCAGTACTTC. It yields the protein CASSPTGTGAYEQYF.

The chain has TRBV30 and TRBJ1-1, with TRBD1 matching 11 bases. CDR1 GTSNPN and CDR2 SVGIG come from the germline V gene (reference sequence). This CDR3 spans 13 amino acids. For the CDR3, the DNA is TGTGCATCCCCGGGACAGGGGGAGACTGAAGCTTTCTTT. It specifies CASPGQGETEAFF.

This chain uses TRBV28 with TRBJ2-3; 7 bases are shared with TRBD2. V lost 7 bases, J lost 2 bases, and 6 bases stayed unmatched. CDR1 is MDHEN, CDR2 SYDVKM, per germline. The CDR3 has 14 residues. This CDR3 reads CASKGGGNTDTQYF. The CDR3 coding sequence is TGTGCCAGCAAAGGCGGGGGAAACACAGATACGCAGTATTTT.

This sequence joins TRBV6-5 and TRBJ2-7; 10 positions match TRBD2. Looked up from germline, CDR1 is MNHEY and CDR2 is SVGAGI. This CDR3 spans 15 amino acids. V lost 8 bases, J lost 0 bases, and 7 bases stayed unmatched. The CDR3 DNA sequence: TGTGCCAGCGTAGCGGGAGGAACCAGCTCCTACGAGCAGTACTTC. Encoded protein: CASVAGGTSSYEQYF.

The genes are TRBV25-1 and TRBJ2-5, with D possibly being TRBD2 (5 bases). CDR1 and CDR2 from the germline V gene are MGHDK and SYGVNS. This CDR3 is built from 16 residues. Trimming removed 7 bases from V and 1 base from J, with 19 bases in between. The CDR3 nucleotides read TGTGCCAGCACCCCCGGGGATAGCAGTTCCCAAGAGACCCAGTACTTC. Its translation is CASTPGDSSSQETQYF.

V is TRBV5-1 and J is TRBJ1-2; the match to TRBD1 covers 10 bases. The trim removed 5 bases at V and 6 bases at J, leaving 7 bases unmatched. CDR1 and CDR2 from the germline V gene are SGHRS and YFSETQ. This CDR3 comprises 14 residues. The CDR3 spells CASSGQGGDHGYTF. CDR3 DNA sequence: TGCGCCAGCAGTGGACAGGGGGGCGACCATGGCTACACCTTC.

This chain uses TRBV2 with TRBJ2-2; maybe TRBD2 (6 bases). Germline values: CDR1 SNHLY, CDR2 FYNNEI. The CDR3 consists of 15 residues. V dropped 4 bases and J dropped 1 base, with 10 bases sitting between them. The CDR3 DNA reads TGTGCCAGCAGTGTTAGCGGATGGAACACCGGGGAGCTGTTTTTT. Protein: CASSVSGWNTGELFF. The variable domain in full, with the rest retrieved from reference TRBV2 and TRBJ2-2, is EPEVTQTPSHQVTQMGQEVILRCVPISNHLYFYWYRQILGQKVEFLVSFYNNEISEKSEIFDDQFSVERPDGSNFTLKIRSTKLEDSAMYFCASSVSGWNTGELFFGEGSRLTVL.

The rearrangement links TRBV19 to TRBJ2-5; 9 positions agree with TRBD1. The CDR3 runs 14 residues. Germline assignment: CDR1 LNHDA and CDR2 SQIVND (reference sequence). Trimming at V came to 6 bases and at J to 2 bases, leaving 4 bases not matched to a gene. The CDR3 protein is CASRKTGGQETQYF. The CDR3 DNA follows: TGTGCCAGTAGGAAGACAGGGGGTCAAGAGACCCAGTACTTC.

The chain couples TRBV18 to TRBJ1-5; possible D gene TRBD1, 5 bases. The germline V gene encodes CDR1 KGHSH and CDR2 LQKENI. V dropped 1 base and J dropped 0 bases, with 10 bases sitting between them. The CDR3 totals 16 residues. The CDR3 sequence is CASSPRGGTSNQPQHF. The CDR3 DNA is TGTGCCAGCTCACCACGTGGAGGGACTAGCAATCAGCCCCAGCATTTT.

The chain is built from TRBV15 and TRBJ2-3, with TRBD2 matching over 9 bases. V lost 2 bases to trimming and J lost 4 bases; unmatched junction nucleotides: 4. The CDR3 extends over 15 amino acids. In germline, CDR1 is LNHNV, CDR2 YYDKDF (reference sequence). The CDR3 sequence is CATSRLVAGADTQYF. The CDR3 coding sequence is TGTGCCACCAGCAGACTCGTAGCGGGAGCAGATACGCAGTATTTT.

Here the CDR3 DNA reads TGTGCCTGGAGTGTACGATCCCTCGGGGCCGCCACCTTC. Its translation is CAWSVRSLGAATF. The chain joins TRBV30 to TRBJ1-2, with D possibly TRBD1 on 5 matching bases. V was trimmed by 0 bases and J by 13 bases, leaving 18 bases between them. The CDR3 spans 13 residues. Germline CDR1 GTSNPN, CDR2 SVGIG (reference sequence).

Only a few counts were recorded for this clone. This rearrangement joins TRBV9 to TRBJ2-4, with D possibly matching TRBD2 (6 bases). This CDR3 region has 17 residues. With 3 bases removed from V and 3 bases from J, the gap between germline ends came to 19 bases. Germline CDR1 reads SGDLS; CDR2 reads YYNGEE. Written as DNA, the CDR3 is TGTGCCAGCAGCGCCGACGCCGGGAGTTCTATCAAAAACATTCAGTACTTC. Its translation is CASSADAGSSIKNIQYF.

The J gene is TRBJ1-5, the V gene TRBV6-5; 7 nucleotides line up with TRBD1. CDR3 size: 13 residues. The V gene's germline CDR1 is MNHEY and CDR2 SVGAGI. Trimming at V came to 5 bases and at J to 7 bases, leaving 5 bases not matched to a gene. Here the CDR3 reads CASSLTGDQPQHF. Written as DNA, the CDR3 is TGTGCCAGCAGTCTTACAGGGGACCAGCCCCAGCATTTT.

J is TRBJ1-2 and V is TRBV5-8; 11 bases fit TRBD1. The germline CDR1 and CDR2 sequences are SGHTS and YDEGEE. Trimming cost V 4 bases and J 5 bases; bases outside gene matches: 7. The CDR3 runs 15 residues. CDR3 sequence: CASSAGQGDSYGYTF. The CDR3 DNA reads TGTGCCAGCAGCGCGGGACAGGGGGATAGTTATGGCTACACCTTC.

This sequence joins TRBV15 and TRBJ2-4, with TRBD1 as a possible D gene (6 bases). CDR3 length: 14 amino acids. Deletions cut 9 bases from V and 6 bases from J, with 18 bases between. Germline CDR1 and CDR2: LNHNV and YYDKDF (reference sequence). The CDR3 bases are TGTGCCACTTTACCCCACAGGGATGGAAACATTCAGTACTTC. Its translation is CATLPHRDGNIQYF.